Given below is one T cell receptor (beta chain) in context. Its antigen specificity is not known. It has no much larger one-base neighbor in the sample; base qualities were not kept. The sample originates from a study of T cell repertoires in cytomegalovirus infection (dated by TCRdb to the late 2010s). Some background on the complete study: The HLA type of each donor mattered for the analysis, because public TCR beta signatures pointed to carriage of CMV infection along with the matching HLA type. Overall study results and their limits: The ex vivo response was dominated by HLA-C-restricted CMV-specific TCR beta clonotypes, which also provided the single most frequent clonotype in two of eight donors. In both this cohort and an independent cohort of a few hundred donors, the cumulative frequency of public TCR beta family members distinguished carriers of CMV infection plus the relevant HLA type.

The CDR3 contains 15 residues, cysteine and phenylalanine counted. The DNA shown is the 45-base CDR3, in frame from base 1. V and J are trimmed by 5 bases and 6 bases, and the gene matches miss 6 bases of the junction. Looking up the germline V gene yields CDR1 MDHEN and CDR2 SYDVKM. The instrument given in TCRdb is Illumina HiSeq 1500. In-frame beta chains were kept once TCRdb had trimmed the public reads at Q25 with fastp and called clones with MiXCR. Each entry is one CDR3 protein sequence, shown with its most common DNA and genes. Counted in this sample were over 200,000 distinct CDR3 sequences; 12% to 15% of them appeared once. The ten largest clones take up roughly 9.7% of the sample.

The rearrangement joined TRBV28 to TRBJ2-7; 14 central bases correspond to TRBD2. This TCR derives from a human donor in good health (CMV status not recorded). Some clones in this sample may be carry-over from other donors' samples. The sequenced sample was PBMCs. The DNA is as follows: TGTGCCAGCAGTAAGACTAGCGGGAGGGTCCCCGAGCAGTACTTC. It encodes CASSKTSGRVPEQYF.